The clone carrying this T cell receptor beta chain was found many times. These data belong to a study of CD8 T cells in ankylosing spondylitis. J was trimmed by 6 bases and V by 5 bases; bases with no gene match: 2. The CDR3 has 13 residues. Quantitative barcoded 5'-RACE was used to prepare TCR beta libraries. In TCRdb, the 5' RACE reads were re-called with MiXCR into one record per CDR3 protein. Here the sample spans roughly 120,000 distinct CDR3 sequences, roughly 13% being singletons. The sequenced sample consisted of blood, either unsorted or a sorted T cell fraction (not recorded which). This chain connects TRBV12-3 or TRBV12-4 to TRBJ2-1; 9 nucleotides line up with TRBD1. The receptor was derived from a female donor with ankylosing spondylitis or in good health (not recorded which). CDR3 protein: CASSTDRGNEQFF. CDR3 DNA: TGTGCCAGCAGTACGGACAGGGGCAATGAGCAGTTCTTC.